These 9 T cell receptor beta chains were sequenced from one sample in a study of T cells in Graves' hyperthyroidism and ophthalmopathy. Template material for amplifying TCR beta CDR3 regions consisted of RNA transcripts. First-round RT-PCR of the TCR CDR3 relied on the HTBI primer set. MiXCR, run by TCRdb on the multiplex PCR reads, gives a single entry per CDR3 protein. The data contain roughly 570,000 distinct CDR3 sequences, 46% of them seen just once; the ten biggest clones take up around 20%. Sequencing was carried out using peripheral blood or thyroid tissue (not recorded which). The receptors here all came from an adult woman with Graves' disease, either hyperthyroidism or ophthalmopathy (not recorded which).

The genes are TRBV3-1 and TRBJ2-1; the D gene is possibly TRBD2 (5 bases). Trimming took off 3 bases at V and 4 bases at J, with 13 bases between the two ends. In germline, CDR1 is LGHDT, CDR2 YNNKEL (reference sequence). CDR3 length: 15 residues. CDR3 amino acids: CASSHPFGGYNEQFF. The DNA for the CDR3 is TGTGCCAGCAGCCATCCCTTTGGCGGGTACAATGAGCAGTTCTTC.

This clonotype appeared a single time. Here the CDR3 reads CASSLAGSSYGYTF. In DNA, the CDR3 is TGCGCCAGCAGCTTGGCGGGGTCGAGCTATGGCTACACCTTC. The chain joins TRBV5-1 to TRBJ1-2; no clear D. CDR1 is SGHRS, CDR2 YFSETQ, per germline. The CDR3 sequence is 14 residues long. V shed 0 bases and J shed 4 bases, with 10 bases lying between them.

The chain carries TRBV2 and TRBJ1-2, with D maybe TRBD1 (5 bases). CDR1 SNHLY and CDR2 FYNNEI come from the germline V gene. The CDR3 has 14 residues. The V gene lost 11 bases and the J gene lost 0 bases, with 16 bases spanning the gap. For the CDR3, the DNA is TGTGCCGGGGTCCCCCAGGGAGCTAACTATGGCTACACCTTC. Amino acid sequence: CAGVPQGANYGYTF.

This rearrangement joins TRBV7-6 to TRBJ2-5; 7 bases fit TRBD1. V trimming: 2 bases; J trimming: 5 bases; junction bases outside the gene matches: 11. Germline CDR1 SGHVS, CDR2 FNYEAQ. The CDR3 is 16 amino acids. The CDR3 spells CASSLSTGTLGETQYF. DNA for the CDR3: TGTGCCAGCAGCTTATCGACAGGGACACTGGGCGAGACCCAGTACTTC.

This clonotype was counted many times. The chain couples TRBV12-3 or TRBV12-4 to TRBJ1-1; unclear D gene. The CDR3 has 13 residues. V dropped 8 bases and J dropped 4 bases, with 14 bases sitting between them. Written as DNA, the CDR3 is TGTGCCAGCTTAGCAGACGGCCCCACTGAAGCTTTCTTT. It yields the protein CASLADGPTEAFF.

The J gene is TRBJ2-7, the V gene TRBV20-1; no reliable D call. In germline, CDR1 is DFQATT, CDR2 SNEGSKA (reference sequence). The V end lost 7 bases, the J end lost 3 bases, and 16 bases lay between the germline ends. This CDR3 contains 13 residues. The CDR3 DNA is TGCAGTGAAGGGCAGACATGGGGCTACGAGCAGTACTTC. This encodes CSEGQTWGYEQYF.

The chain is built from TRBV19 and TRBJ1-6; no reliable D call. Trimming took 5 bases from V and 8 from J, leaving 10 bases between them. This CDR3 is built from 13 residues. Germline V gives CDR1 LNHDA, CDR2 SQIVND (reference sequence). The CDR3 reads CASSSGGYSPLHF. The CDR3 DNA reads as TGTGCCAGTAGTTCGGGAGGGTATTCACCCCTCCACTTT.

There are many counts of this clonotype. The rearrangement joins TRBV10-3 to TRBJ1-5; D is perhaps TRBD1 (5 bases). Germline CDR1 ENHRY, CDR2 SYGVKD. Trimming stripped 4 bases from V and 9 bases from J, with 16 bases between. The CDR3 is made up of 14 amino acids. The CDR3 here is CAISGDLRRTPQHF. DNA for the CDR3: TGTGCCATCAGTGGGGACCTTAGGAGGACGCCCCAGCATTTT.

In this sample, this clonotype turned up many times. DNA of the CDR3: TGTGCCAGCAGGGTGTGGATGGGCACCGGGGAGCTGTTTTTT. Amino acid sequence: CASRVWMGTGELFF. The genes are TRBV6-6 and TRBJ2-2, with no clear D. The CDR3 length is 14 residues. Trimming removed 6 bases at V and 4 bases at J, with 12 bases between. From germline, CDR1 is MNHNY and CDR2 SVGAGI (reference sequence).